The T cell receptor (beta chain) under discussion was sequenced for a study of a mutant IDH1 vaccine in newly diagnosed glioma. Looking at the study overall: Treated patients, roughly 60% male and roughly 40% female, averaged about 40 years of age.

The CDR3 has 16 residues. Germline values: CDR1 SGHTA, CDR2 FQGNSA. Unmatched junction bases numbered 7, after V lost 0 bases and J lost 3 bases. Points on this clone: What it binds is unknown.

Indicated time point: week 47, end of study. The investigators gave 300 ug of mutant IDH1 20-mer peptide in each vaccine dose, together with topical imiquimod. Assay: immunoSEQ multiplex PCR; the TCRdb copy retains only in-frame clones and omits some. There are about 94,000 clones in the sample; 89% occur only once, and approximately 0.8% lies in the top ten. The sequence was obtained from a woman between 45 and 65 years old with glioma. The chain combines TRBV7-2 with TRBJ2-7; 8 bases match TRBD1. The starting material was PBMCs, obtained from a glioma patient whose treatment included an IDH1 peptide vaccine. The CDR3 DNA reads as TGTGCCAGCAGCTTAGCCGGCCAGGGGGCTTTCTACGAGCAGTACTTC. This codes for CASSLAGQGAFYEQYF.